This entry describes one TCR beta chain. The CDR3 runs to 16 residues. The ends were cut back, 7 bases at V and 0 bases at J, with 15 bases in the middle. Germline values: CDR1 MGHDK, CDR2 SYGVNS. The data derive from a study of blood T cell repertoires in COVID-19. The assay was immunoSEQ multiplex PCR, and TCRdb's table has in-frame clones only and misses some. This table holds roughly 140,000 clones, around 82% found once. The chain has TRBV25-1 and TRBJ2-2, with TRBD2 as a possible D gene (5 bases). This clonotype was sampled from a man in his fifties or sixties with acute or convalescent COVID-19. Specimen: peripheral blood. The CDR3 sequence is CASTEGLLANTGELFF. CDR3 coding DNA: TGTGCCAGCACCGAAGGATTACTAGCGAACACCGGGGAGCTGTTTTTT.